Listed below are T cell receptor beta chains from one sample, sequenced in a study of technical replicates of blood from a handful of donors. Some clones are missing from TCRdb's copy, which holds only in-frame ones; the method was immunoSEQ multiplex PCR. The sample consists of 91,000 or so clones, approximately 95% of them appearing once. Material for sequencing was T cells isolated from PBMCs. The receptor source for this set is a human donor in good health. The CDR3 runs from the conserved cysteine through the conserved F or W. A D gene is named only where the DNA matches it firmly. Only some rows state a clone size, as once, few, many or a class for expanded clones.

>-|-|TRBJ1-4|TRBV28
CASSQAKANEKLFF
TGTGCCAGCAGTCAGGCGAAGGCTAATGAAAAACTGTTTTTT
>TRBD1|-|TRBJ1-5|TRBV7-2
CASHRGNQPQHF
TGTGCCAGCCACAGGGGGAATCAGCCCCAGCATTTT
>TRBD2|-|TRBJ2-7|TRBV15
CATSRDFGTSGSREQYF
TGTGCCACCAGCAGAGATTTCGGGACTAGCGGGAGTAGGGAGCAGTACTTC
>-|once|TRBJ2-1|TRBV27
CASSLEGNEQFF
TGTGCCAGCAGTTTGGAGGGGAATGAGCAGTTCTTC
>-|-|TRBJ1-2|TRBV2
CASSPGTSFNGYTF
TGTGCCAGCAGCCCCGGGACATCCTTCAATGGCTACACCTTC
>TRBD1|-|TRBJ1-2|TRBV11-3
CASSLTWDSPNYGYTF
TGTGCCAGCAGCTTAACGTGGGACAGTCCTAACTATGGCTACACCTTC
>-|-|TRBJ1-1|TRBV27
CASSPLVWGEDTEAFF
TGTGCCAGCAGCCCCCTGGTATGGGGGGAGGACACTGAAGCTTTCTTT
>-|-|TRBJ2-5|TRBV15
CATSRDKGTGETQYF
TGTGCCACCAGCAGGGATAAAGGGACTGGAGAGACCCAGTACTTC
>-|-|TRBJ2-4|TRBV5-1
CASSLRRNRAGAKNIQYF
TGCGCCAGCAGCTTGCGACGAAACAGGGCAGGGGCCAAAAACATTCAGTACTTC
>-|once|TRBJ1-5|TRBV28
CASKGVNQPQHF
TGTGCCAGCAAGGGAGTCAATCAGCCCCAGCATTTT
>TRBD1|-|TRBJ1-1|TRBV18
CASSPVGTGNTEAFF
TGTGCCAGCTCACCCGTGGGGACAGGGAACACTGAAGCTTTCTTT
>-|-|TRBJ2-7|TRBV28
CASSSYNWRPSYEQYF
TGTGCCAGCAGTTCGTATAACTGGAGGCCCTCCTACGAGCAGTACTTC
>TRBD1|-|TRBJ2-7|TRBV5-6
CASSLDRGNEQYF
TGTGCCAGCAGCTTGGACAGGGGGAACGAGCAGTACTTC
>TRBD1|-|TRBJ2-1|TRBV11-2
CASSLGGQYNEQFF
TGTGCCAGCAGCTTAGGGGGACAGTACAATGAGCAGTTCTTC
>TRBD1|-|TRBJ2-3|TRBV6-6
CASSQTGTGVVDTQYF
TGTGCCAGCAGTCAAACCGGGACAGGGGTTGTAGATACGCAGTATTTT
>-|-|TRBJ2-7|TRBV9
CASKQGRSYEQYF
TGTGCCAGCAAACAGGGCCGCTCCTACGAGCAGTACTTC
>-|-|TRBJ2-1|TRBV9
CASSPQALSSYNEQFF
TGTGCCAGCAGCCCCCAGGCTTTGTCCTCCTACAATGAGCAGTTCTTC
>-|-|TRBJ2-3|TRBV2
CASTSAGTDTQYF
TGTGCCAGCACCAGCGCTGGCACAGATACGCAGTATTTT
>-|-|TRBJ1-1|TRBV15
CATSREGPNTEAFF
TGTGCCACCAGCAGAGAGGGGCCGAACACTGAAGCTTTCTTT
>-|-|TRBJ2-4|TRBV5-1
CASSLEPSSSDIQYF
TGCGCCAGCAGCTTGGAGCCGTCTAGTTCTGACATTCAGTACTTC
>-|-|TRBJ2-2|TRBV7-9
CASSLDRAGELFF
TGTGCCAGCAGCTTAGACAGAGCCGGGGAGCTGTTTTTT
>TRBD1|-|TRBJ1-3|TRBV2
CASRSLGTAGNTIYF
TGTGCCAGCAGGTCCCTCGGGACAGCTGGAAACACCATATATTTT
>-|once|TRBJ2-3|TRBV28
CASSFKSEAQYF
TGTGCCAGCAGTTTTAAGTCGGAGGCGCAGTATTTT
>-|-|TRBJ2-3|TRBV4-2
CASSQALGGNTDTQYF
TGTGCCAGCAGCCAAGCCCTAGGTGGTAACACAGATACGCAGTATTTT
>-|-|TRBJ2-4|TRBV27
CASSSTVNLAKNIQYF
TGTGCCAGCAGTTCGACAGTTAATCTAGCCAAAAACATTCAGTACTTC
>TRBD1|-|TRBJ1-2|TRBV6-1
CASHGTGEGYGYTF
TGTGCCAGCCACGGGACAGGGGAAGGGTATGGCTACACCTTC
>-|-|TRBJ1-1|TRBV19
CASSIRGDNTEAFF
TGTGCCAGTAGTATAAGAGGAGACAACACTGAAGCTTTCTTT
>TRBD1|-|TRBJ1-5|TRBV15
CATSRAQGDSNQPQHF
TGTGCCACCAGCAGGGCTCAGGGGGATAGCAATCAGCCCCAGCATTTT
>-|-|TRBJ1-5|TRBV4-1
CASSQDWDLSSNQPQHF
TGCGCCAGCAGCCAAGATTGGGACTTGTCTAGCAATCAGCCCCAGCATTTT
>TRBD2|-|TRBJ2-3|TRBV5-4
CASSLSGGITDTQYF
TGTGCCAGCAGTCTAAGCGGGGGGATCACAGATACGCAGTATTTT
>-|-|TRBJ1-2|TRBV7-6
CASSSPGVNYGYTF
TGTGCCAGCAGCTCACCAGGGGTGAACTATGGCTACACCTTC
>TRBD2|-|TRBJ2-4|TRBV18
CASSGGGKGPKNIQYF
TGTGCCAGCTCAGGGGGGGGTAAAGGGCCCAAAAACATTCAGTACTTC
>-|-|TRBJ2-1|TRBV5-1
CASSLLEKGSYNEQFF
TGCGCCAGCAGCTTACTAGAGAAGGGCTCCTACAATGAGCAGTTCTTC
>-|-|TRBJ1-2|TRBV6-6
CASSYGGYHYGYTF
TGTGCCAGCAGTTATGGCGGCTATCACTATGGCTACACCTTC
>TRBD2|-|TRBJ2-5|TRBV5-1
CASSLGSSGSRETQYF
TGCGCCAGCAGCTTGGGTAGTAGCGGGAGTCGAGAGACCCAGTACTTC
>TRBD1|-|TRBJ1-5|TRBV23-1
CASSQSRDRAVSNQPQHF
TGCGCCAGCAGTCAGAGTAGGGACAGAGCCGTAAGCAATCAGCCCCAGCATTTT
>-|-|TRBJ1-1|TRBV25-1
CASISRGMNTEAFF
TGTGCCAGCATTTCGCGGGGAATGAACACTGAAGCTTTCTTT
>TRBD2|-|TRBJ2-3|TRBV19
CASSTRRAGDTQYF
TGTGCCAGTAGTACTCGGAGGGCGGGAGACACGCAGTATTTT
>-|-|TRBJ2-7|TRBV20-1
CSARLASEQYF
TGCAGTGCCCGTCTAGCGAGCGAGCAGTACTTC
>-|-|TRBJ1-2|TRBV6-5
CASSTGGTIITGYTF
TGTGCCAGCAGTACCGGCGGGACCATAATAACTGGCTACACCTTC
>TRBD2|-|TRBJ2-1|TRBV30
CAWAERGGHNEQFF
TGTGCCTGGGCTGAGCGGGGGGGCCACAATGAGCAGTTCTTC